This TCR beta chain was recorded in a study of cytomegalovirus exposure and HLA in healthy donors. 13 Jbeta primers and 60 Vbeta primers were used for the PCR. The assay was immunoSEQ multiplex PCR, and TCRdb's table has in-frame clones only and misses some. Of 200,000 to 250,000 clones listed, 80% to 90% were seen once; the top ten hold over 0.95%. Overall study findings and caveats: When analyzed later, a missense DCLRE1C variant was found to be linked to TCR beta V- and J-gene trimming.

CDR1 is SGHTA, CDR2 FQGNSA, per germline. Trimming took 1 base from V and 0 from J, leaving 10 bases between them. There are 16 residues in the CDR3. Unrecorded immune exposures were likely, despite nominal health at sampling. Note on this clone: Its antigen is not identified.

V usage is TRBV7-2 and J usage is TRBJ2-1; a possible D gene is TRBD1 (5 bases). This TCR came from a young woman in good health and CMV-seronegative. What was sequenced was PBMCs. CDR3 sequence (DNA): TGTGCCAGCAGCTTAGACAGGCGAACCTCCTACAATGAGCAGTTCTTC. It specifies CASSLDRRTSYNEQFF.